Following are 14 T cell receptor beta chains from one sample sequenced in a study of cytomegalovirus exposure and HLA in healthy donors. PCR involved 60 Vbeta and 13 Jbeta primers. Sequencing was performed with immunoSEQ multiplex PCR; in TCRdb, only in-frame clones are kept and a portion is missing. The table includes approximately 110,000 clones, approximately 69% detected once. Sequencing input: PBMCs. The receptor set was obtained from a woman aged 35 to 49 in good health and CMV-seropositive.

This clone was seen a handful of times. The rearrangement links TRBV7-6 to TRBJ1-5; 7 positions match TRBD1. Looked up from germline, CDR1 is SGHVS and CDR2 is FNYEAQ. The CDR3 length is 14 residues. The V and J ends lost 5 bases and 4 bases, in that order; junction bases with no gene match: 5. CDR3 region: CASSPTGRNQPQHF. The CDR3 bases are TGTGCCAGCAGCCCGACAGGGCGTAATCAGCCCCAGCATTTT.

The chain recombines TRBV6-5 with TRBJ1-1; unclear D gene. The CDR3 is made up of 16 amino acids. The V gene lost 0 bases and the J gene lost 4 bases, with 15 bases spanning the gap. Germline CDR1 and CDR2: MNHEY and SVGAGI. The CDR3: CASSYSAERSGTEAFF. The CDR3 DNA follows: TGTGCCAGCAGTTACTCGGCTGAAAGGAGTGGCACTGAAGCTTTCTTT.

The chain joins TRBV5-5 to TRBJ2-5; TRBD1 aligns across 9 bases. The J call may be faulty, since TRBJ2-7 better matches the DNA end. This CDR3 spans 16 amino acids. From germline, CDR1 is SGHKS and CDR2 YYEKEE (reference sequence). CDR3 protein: CASSFRPGTGIDEQYF. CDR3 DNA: TGTGCCAGCAGCTTCCGACCTGGGACAGGGATTGACGAGCAGTACTTC.

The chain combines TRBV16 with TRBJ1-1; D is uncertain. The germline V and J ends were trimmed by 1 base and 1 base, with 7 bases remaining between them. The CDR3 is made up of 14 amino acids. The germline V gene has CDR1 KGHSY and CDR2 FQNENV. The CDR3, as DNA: TGTGCCAGCAGCCAATTGGGCCCGAACACTGAAGCTTTCTTT. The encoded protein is CASSQLGPNTEAFF.

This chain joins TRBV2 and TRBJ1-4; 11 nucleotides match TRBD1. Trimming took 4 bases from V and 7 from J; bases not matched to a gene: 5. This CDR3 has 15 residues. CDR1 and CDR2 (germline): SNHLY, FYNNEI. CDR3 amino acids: CASSVAGQGGEKLFF. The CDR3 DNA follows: TGTGCCAGCAGTGTTGCGGGACAGGGGGGTGAAAAACTGTTTTTT. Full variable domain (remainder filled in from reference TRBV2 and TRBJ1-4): EPEVTQTPSHQVTQMGQEVILRCVPISNHLYFYWYRQILGQKVEFLVSFYNNEISEKSEIFDDQFSVERPDGSNFTLKIRSTKLEDSAMYFCASSVAGQGGEKLFFGSGTQLSVL.

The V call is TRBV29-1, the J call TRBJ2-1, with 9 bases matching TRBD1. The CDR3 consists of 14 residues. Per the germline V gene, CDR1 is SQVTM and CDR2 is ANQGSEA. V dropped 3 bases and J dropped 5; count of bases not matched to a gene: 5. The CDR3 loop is CSVDRDRVDNEQFF. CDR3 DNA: TGCAGCGTTGACCGGGACAGGGTGGACAATGAGCAGTTCTTC.

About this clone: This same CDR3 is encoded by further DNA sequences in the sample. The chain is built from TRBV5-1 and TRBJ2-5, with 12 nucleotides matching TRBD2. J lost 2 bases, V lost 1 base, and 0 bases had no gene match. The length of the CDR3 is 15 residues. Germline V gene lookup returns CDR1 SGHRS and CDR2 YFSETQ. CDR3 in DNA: TGCGCCAGCAGCTTGCTAGCGGGGGGGCAAGAGACCCAGTACTTC. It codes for CASSLLAGGQETQYF.

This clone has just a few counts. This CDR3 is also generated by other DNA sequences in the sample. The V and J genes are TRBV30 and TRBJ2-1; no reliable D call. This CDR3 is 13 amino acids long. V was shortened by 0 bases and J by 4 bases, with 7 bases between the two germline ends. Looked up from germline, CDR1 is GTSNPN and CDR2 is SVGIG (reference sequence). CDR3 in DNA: TGTGCCTGGAGTGTAGACTTTTACAATGAGCAGTTCTTC. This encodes CAWSVDFYNEQFF.

CDR3 DNA: TGTGCCAGCAATTATAGGGGATACGAGCAGTACTTC. This codes for CASNYRGYEQYF. V and J are TRBV28 and TRBJ2-7, with D possibly matching TRBD1 (5 bases). CDR1 MDHEN and CDR2 SYDVKM come from the germline V gene. The ends were cut back, 7 bases at V and 4 bases at J, with 11 bases in the middle. The length of the CDR3 is 12 residues.

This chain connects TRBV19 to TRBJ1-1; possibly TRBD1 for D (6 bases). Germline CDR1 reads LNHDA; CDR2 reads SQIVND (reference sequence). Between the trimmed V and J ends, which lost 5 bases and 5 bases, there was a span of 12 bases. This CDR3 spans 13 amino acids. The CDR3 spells CASSARGRTEAFF. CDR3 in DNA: TGTGCCAGTAGTGCCAGGGGAAGGACTGAAGCTTTCTTT.

The DNA for the CDR3 is TGTGCCAGCTCACAGGACAGGGCGTATGAGCAGTTCTTC. This translates into CASSQDRAYEQFF. The chain uses TRBV18 and TRBJ2-1; TRBD1 matches at 8 bases. From germline, CDR1 is KGHSH and CDR2 LQKENI. Trimming at V came to 4 bases and at J to 8 bases, leaving 4 bases not matched to a gene. The length of the CDR3 is 13 residues.

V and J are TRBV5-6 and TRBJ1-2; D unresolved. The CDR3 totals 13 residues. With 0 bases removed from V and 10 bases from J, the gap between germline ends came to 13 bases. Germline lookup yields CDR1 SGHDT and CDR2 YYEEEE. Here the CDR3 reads CASSLAQQSTYTF. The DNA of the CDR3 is TGTGCCAGCAGCTTGGCCCAACAGAGCACCTACACCTTC.

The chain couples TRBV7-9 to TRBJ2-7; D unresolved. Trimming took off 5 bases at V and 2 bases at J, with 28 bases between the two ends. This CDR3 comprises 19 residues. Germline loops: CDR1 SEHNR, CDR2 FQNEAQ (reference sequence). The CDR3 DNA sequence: TGTGCCAGCAGCCCACTCGCCGGAGACTCAATTTATACCACCTACGAGCAGTACTTC. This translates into CASSPLAGDSIYTTYEQYF.

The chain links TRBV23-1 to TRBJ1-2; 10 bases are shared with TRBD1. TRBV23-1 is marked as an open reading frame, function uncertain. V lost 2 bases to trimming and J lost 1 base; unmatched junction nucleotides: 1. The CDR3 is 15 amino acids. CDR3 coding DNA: TGCGCCAGCAGTCAAGGGACAGGGGATAACTATGGCTACACCTTC. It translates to CASSQGTGDNYGYTF.